A single sample is the source of the 30 T cell receptor beta chains below, sequenced in a study of T cells in Graves' hyperthyroidism and ophthalmopathy. RNA transcripts were the template for amplifying TCR beta CDR3 regions. Carried out on the TCR CDR3, a first-round RT-PCR used the HTBI primer set. TCRdb re-analysed the multiplex PCR reads in MiXCR, keeping a single row per CDR3 protein. Among under 650,000 distinct CDR3 sequences, about 17% were seen once, and the ten largest hold over 3.5%. The source material was blood. These receptors came from a woman aged 25 to 39 with Graves' hyperthyroidism.

This clonotype showed up many times. This chain joins TRBV30 and TRBJ1-2; no reliable D call. The CDR3 totals 10 residues. The V and J ends lost 5 bases and 10 bases respectively, with 11 bases between them. Germline CDR1 GTSNPN, CDR2 SVGIG (reference sequence). The CDR3 loop is CAWGGLDYTF. CDR3 DNA sequence: TGTGCCTGGGGAGGGCTGGACTACACCTTC.

This clonotype has more than one count but fewer than ten. The chain uses TRBV9 and TRBJ2-1; 7 bases align to TRBD1. With 2 bases clipped from V and 0 bases from J, the junction kept 2 bases outside the gene matches. The CDR3 length is 15 residues. The V gene's germline CDR1 is SGDLS and CDR2 YYNGEE. The CDR3 region is CASSVDRDSYNEQFF. The DNA of the CDR3 is TGTGCCAGCAGCGTCGACAGGGACTCCTACAATGAGCAGTTCTTC.

The rearrangement links TRBV3-1 to TRBJ2-2, with 8 bases that match TRBD2. CDR1 and CDR2 (germline): LGHDT, YNNKEL (reference sequence). The CDR3 has 17 amino acids. V was pared by 5 bases and J by 1 base, with 9 bases of the junction left unmatched. CDR3 sequence reads: CASSFLPGTRNTGELFF. The CDR3 nucleotides are TGTGCCAGCAGCTTTCTTCCCGGGACTAGGAACACCGGGGAGCTGTTTTTT.

A few counts support this clonotype. The chain has TRBV20-1 and TRBJ2-1, with D uncertain. The ends were cut back, 0 bases at V and 7 bases at J, with 10 bases in the middle. CDR1 is DFQATT and CDR2 is SNEGSKA in the germline V gene (reference sequence). The CDR3 spans 13 residues. The DNA for the CDR3 is TGCAGTGCTAGAGAGGTGACGCGGAATGAGCAGTTCTTC. Protein sequence: CSAREVTRNEQFF.

This clonotype was seen only once. The chain employs TRBV6-4 and TRBJ2-3, with 7 bases identical to TRBD2. J lost 3 bases, V lost 3 bases, and 3 bases had no gene match. Germline V CDR1 and CDR2: MRHNA, SNTAGT. This CDR3 contains 14 residues. The chain's CDR3 is CASSERETTDTQYF. CDR3 bases: TGTGCCAGCAGTGAGCGGGAGACAACAGATACGCAGTATTTT.

The rearrangement joins TRBV19 to TRBJ1-2, with 12 bases aligning to TRBD1. Germline assignment: CDR1 LNHDA and CDR2 SQIVND (reference sequence). The CDR3 is 13 amino acids. Trimming cost V 6 bases and J 13 bases; bases outside gene matches: 9. CDR3: CASRGTGGAWVTF. CDR3 bases: TGTGCCAGTAGAGGGACAGGGGGCGCTTGGGTCACCTTC. Together with reference TRBV19 and TRBJ1-2, the CDR3 gives the full variable domain: DGGITQSPKYLFRKEGQNVTLSCEQNLNHDAMYWYRQDPGQGLRLIYYSQIVNDFQKGDIAEGYSVSREKKESFPLTVTSAQKNPTAFYLCASRGTGGAWVTFGSGTRLTVV.

Remarks on this clonotype: A read error may account for a junction end that differs from germline. The V call is TRBV24-1, the J call TRBJ2-3, with TRBD1 identical over 10 bases. CDR3 length equals 15 residues. The germline V gene encodes CDR1 KGHDR and CDR2 SFDVKD. The CDR3, as DNA: TGTGCCGCCAGTGATTGGGACAGGGGAACAGATACGCAGTATTTT. The encoded protein is CAASDWDRGTDTQYF.

There are many counts of this clonotype. The rearrangement uses TRBV7-9 and TRBJ2-5; 13 nucleotides match TRBD2. From germline, CDR1 is SEHNR and CDR2 FQNEAQ (reference sequence). This CDR3 is built from 16 residues. J gave up 4 bases and V 4 bases, and 6 bases lay outside the gene matches. The CDR3 reads CASSSIGTSGIETQYF. The CDR3 DNA follows: TGTGCCAGCAGCTCGATCGGGACTAGCGGGATAGAGACCCAGTACTTC.

There are a few counts of this clonotype. This sequence joins TRBV20-1 and TRBJ2-7, with D uncertain. V lost 0 bases and J lost 6, with 21 bases in between. Germline CDR1 is DFQATT and CDR2 is SNEGSKA (reference sequence). The CDR3 is 16 amino acids. In DNA form, the CDR3 reads TGCAGTGCTAGAGATCTGAAGGGCGGCTTATCGTCCGAGCAGTACTTC. It codes for CSARDLKGGLSSEQYF.

This chain connects TRBV9 to TRBJ2-7; D remains ambiguous. Trimming stripped 3 bases from V and 0 bases from J, with 10 bases between. Germline values: CDR1 SGDLS, CDR2 YYNGEE. The CDR3 runs to 14 residues. The CDR3 sequence: CASSGGRTSYEQYF. As DNA, the CDR3 is TGTGCCAGCAGCGGAGGACGGACCTCCTACGAGCAGTACTTC.

This clonotype has a count of ten or more. The chain is built from TRBV2 and TRBJ2-7, with 10 bases lining up with TRBD2. The V gene end was trimmed by 2 bases and the J gene end by 3 bases; junction bases not matched to a gene: 4. CDR3 size: 15 residues. Germline V gives CDR1 SNHLY, CDR2 FYNNEI. This CDR3 reads CASSEPGLAIYEQYF. DNA for the CDR3: TGTGCCAGCAGTGAACCGGGACTAGCGATCTACGAGCAGTACTTC.

Regarding this clonotype: The junction differs from germline at one of its ends, possibly a read error. V is TRBV5-1 and J is TRBJ2-3, with 10 nucleotides matching TRBD2. The germline gives CDR1 SGHRS, CDR2 YFSETQ. The CDR3 length is 16 residues. CDR3 protein: CASSSLAGGWTDTQYF. In DNA form, the CDR3 reads TGTGCCAGCAGCTCCTTAGCGGGAGGATGGACAGATACGCAGTATTTT.

This clonotype was recorded at least ten times. The chain carries TRBV6-2 or TRBV6-3 and TRBJ2-5, with 11 bases identical to TRBD2. CDR3 length: 18 amino acids. Germline V gene data show CDR1 as MNHEY and CDR2 as SVGEGT. The V segment lost 4 bases and the J segment 5 bases; nucleotides outside the gene matches: 15. The CDR3 is CASSWPTFSGRAMETQYF. The CDR3 DNA sequence: TGTGCCAGCAGTTGGCCTACTTTTAGCGGGAGGGCCATGGAGACCCAGTACTTC.

This clonotype has at least ten counts. The V gene is TRBV24-1, the J gene TRBJ2-1, with TRBD2 identical over 12 bases. This CDR3 spans 16 amino acids. Trimming at V came to 1 base and at J to 10 bases, leaving 7 bases not matched to a gene. CDR1 and CDR2 from the germline V gene are KGHDR and SFDVKD. The CDR3 coding sequence is TGTGCCACCAGTGATTTACAACTAGCGGGAGGTGGCGAGCAGTTCTTC. Its translation: CATSDLQLAGGGEQFF.

This clonotype showed up many times. The V and J genes are TRBV7-6 and TRBJ2-3, with 11 nucleotides matching TRBD2. The CDR3 length is 16 residues. The V gene's germline CDR1 is SGHVS and CDR2 FNYEAQ. The J segment lost 4 bases and the V segment lost 1 base, leaving 4 bases of the junction unmatched. This CDR3 reads CASSLGLAGMADTQYF. The CDR3 bases are TGTGCCAGCAGCTTAGGACTAGCGGGAATGGCAGATACGCAGTATTTT.

This clonotype has at least ten counts. The gene calls are TRBV28 and TRBJ2-7, with D possibly matching TRBD2 (6 bases). The germline V and J ends were trimmed by 4 bases and 3 bases, with 16 bases remaining between them. CDR3 length: 15 residues. CDR1 MDHEN and CDR2 SYDVKM come from the germline V gene. The CDR3 DNA reads TGTGCCAGCAGTTCCTACCGGGACTCAGACTACGAGCAGTACTTC. Amino acids: CASSSYRDSDYEQYF.

The DNA for the CDR3 is TGTGCCAGCAGTTCGGACCAGGGGCTGGGGGAGACCCAGTACTTC. It is translated as CASSSDQGLGETQYF. The chain recombines TRBV6-5 with TRBJ2-5; D is possibly TRBD1 (6 bases). The germline V gene has CDR1 MNHEY and CDR2 SVGAGI. V lost 4 bases and J lost 5, with 17 bases in between. The CDR3 consists of 15 residues.

This clonotype was counted ten times or more. The chain carries TRBV28 and TRBJ2-1, with 8 bases lining up with TRBD1. Germline CDR1 MDHEN, CDR2 SYDVKM. The ends lost 6 bases at V and 7 bases at J; junction bases unmatched: 11. CDR3 size: 15 residues. The CDR3 loop reads CASSLLDREWNEQFF. The CDR3 DNA follows: TGTGCCAGCAGCCTTCTGGACAGGGAATGGAATGAGCAGTTCTTC.

The rearrangement uses TRBV28 and TRBJ1-1, with 8 nucleotides matching TRBD1. Germline V gives CDR1 MDHEN, CDR2 SYDVKM. This CDR3 has 16 residues. The V gene end was trimmed by 7 bases and the J gene end by 4 bases; junction bases not matched to a gene: 14. The CDR3 loop reads CASKDRVALMGTEAFF. DNA of the CDR3: TGTGCCAGCAAGGACAGGGTAGCGTTAATGGGCACTGAAGCTTTCTTT.

The V and J genes are TRBV4-2 and TRBJ2-1; D remains unclear. Germline assignment: CDR1 LGHNA and CDR2 YNFKEQ. The CDR3 length is 16 residues. V lost 1 base, J lost 0 bases, and 10 bases lay in between. CDR3 loop: CASSQGVSISYNEQFF. CDR3 DNA sequence: TGTGCCAGCAGCCAAGGAGTTAGCATCTCCTACAATGAGCAGTTCTTC.

This clonotype was seen at least ten times. The chain recombines TRBV5-6 with TRBJ2-7, with 7 bases aligning to TRBD1. The CDR3 length is 15 residues. Germline V CDR1 and CDR2: SGHDT, YYEEEE. J gave up 3 bases and V 4 bases, and 10 bases lay outside the gene matches. The DNA of the CDR3 is TGTGCCAGCAGCCCACCGCCCGGGGACAGCTACGAGCAGTACTTC. Translated: CASSPPPGDSYEQYF.

In DNA, the CDR3 is TGTGCCAGCAGCCAACCTCAAACTAGCGGGGGAGGAGATACGCAGTATTTT. Residues: CASSQPQTSGGGDTQYF. The chain recombines TRBV13 with TRBJ2-3; TRBD2 agrees at 11 bases. Germline values: CDR1 PRHDT, CDR2 FYEKMQ (reference sequence). This CDR3 is 17 amino acids long. With V trimmed by 5 bases and J by 5 bases, 12 bases remained unmatched.

There are many counts of this clonotype. V and J are TRBV6-1 and TRBJ2-3, with D perhaps being TRBD1 or TRBD2 (5 bases each). This CDR3 spans 17 amino acids. The germline gives CDR1 MNHNS, CDR2 SASEGT. Trimming removed 6 bases at V and 2 bases at J, with 21 bases between. The CDR3 reads CASRHKALEGTTDTQYF. CDR3 nucleotides: TGTGCCAGCAGACACAAGGCGCTAGAAGGGACCACAGATACGCAGTATTTT.

This clonotype was observed at least ten times. The chain carries TRBV24-1 and TRBJ2-1; TRBD1 agrees at 7 bases. CDR1 KGHDR and CDR2 SFDVKD come from the germline V gene. Germline trimming cut 4 bases from V and 4 bases from J; bases unmatched to any gene: 6. The CDR3 is 15 amino acids. This chain's CDR3 is CATSEKQGPYNEQFF. The CDR3 DNA follows: TGTGCCACCAGTGAAAAACAGGGGCCGTACAATGAGCAGTTCTTC.

This clonotype was detected many times. This sequence joins TRBV29-1 and TRBJ2-3; D gene ambiguous. The CDR3 contains 11 residues. From germline, CDR1 is SQVTM and CDR2 ANQGSEA. Trimming removed 5 bases from V and 6 bases from J, with 9 bases in between. Here the CDR3 reads CSVLIGDTQYF. The CDR3 DNA reads TGCAGCGTTCTTATCGGGGATACGCAGTATTTT.

This clonotype was found many times. The genes are TRBV12-3 or TRBV12-4 and TRBJ2-1; D may be TRBD1 (5 bases). The CDR3 consists of 12 residues. V was pared by 1 base and J by 12 bases, with 10 bases between. The CDR3 reads CASSLEGVGQFF. The CDR3, as DNA: TGTGCCAGCAGTTTAGAAGGGGTAGGGCAGTTCTTC.

A word on this clonotype: The CDR3 end shows no conserved phenylalanine or tryptophan, and so a read error is likely. The gene calls are TRBV28 and TRBJ2-7; 9 nucleotides match TRBD2. There are 14 residues in the CDR3. Trimming removed 5 bases from V and 5 bases from J; junction bases left unmatched: 7. The germline CDR1 and CDR2 sequences are MDHEN and SYDVKM. The CDR3 DNA follows: TGTGCCAGCAGTCCCGTAGCGGGAGTGGACGAGCAGTACCTC. The encoded protein is CASSPVAGVDEQYL.

This clonotype was recorded many times. The chain employs TRBV20-1 and TRBJ2-3; the match to TRBD2 covers 14 bases. The CDR3 is 17 amino acids. Germline CDR1 DFQATT, CDR2 SNEGSKA (reference sequence). The J segment lost 1 base and the V segment lost 5 bases, leaving 8 bases of the junction unmatched. Here the CDR3 reads CSAAGTSGSAGTDTQYF. CDR3 DNA sequence: TGCAGTGCTGCCGGGACTAGCGGGAGTGCGGGCACAGATACGCAGTATTTT.

This clonotype was counted many times. The V call is TRBV6-2 or TRBV6-3, the J call TRBJ2-5; D is uncertain. Germline V gene sequence: CDR1 MNHEY, CDR2 SVGEGT. V dropped 0 bases and J dropped 0 bases, with 11 bases sitting between them. This CDR3 comprises 16 residues. CDR3 nucleotide sequence: TGTGCCAGCAGTTACTCTTTAGGCGAGTACCAAGAGACCCAGTACTTC. Translation gives CASSYSLGEYQETQYF.

This clonotype was observed a handful of times. The chain has TRBV20-1 and TRBJ1-5; perhaps TRBD1 as D (5 bases). In germline, CDR1 is DFQATT, CDR2 SNEGSKA (reference sequence). Trimming shortened V by 0 bases and J by 3 bases, and 12 bases separated the two germline ends. This CDR3 is 15 amino acids long. The chain's CDR3 is CSARDIDSFNQPQHF. In DNA, the CDR3 is TGCAGTGCTAGAGATATAGACAGCTTCAATCAGCCCCAGCATTTT.